The clone carrying this T cell receptor (beta chain) was seen a handful of times. As yet, its antigen is unknown. The sample belongs to a study of T-cell memory formation after mild COVID-19. Study-level findings and limits: Nothing showed for sure that second-wave clones peaking on day 37 were SARS-CoV-2 specific. The appearance of some responding clones in pre-infection memory suggested that cross-reactive memory joined.

CDR1 and CDR2 from the germline V gene are SGHAT and FQNNGV. The CDR3 has 14 residues. Trimming shortened V by 1 base and J by 5 bases, and 9 bases separated the two germline ends. 5'RACE with constant-segment primers built TCRalpha and TCRbeta cDNA libraries with UMIs. TCRdb passed the 5' RACE reads through MiXCR, listing each CDR3 protein once. The sample yields 350,000 to 550,000 distinct CDR3 sequences, over 15% seen once. The V gene is TRBV11-2, the J gene TRBJ2-1; D gene uncertain. Sequencing was carried out using PBMCs or a T cell subset sorted from them (not recorded which). This TCR came from a man between 18 and 29 years old who had mild COVID-19 (a few samples of this study predate the infection). Cell type and time point are not known. The CDR3 DNA reads TGTGCCAGCAGCTTAGTAATCGACCACAATGAGCAGTTCTTC. This codes for CASSLVIDHNEQFF.